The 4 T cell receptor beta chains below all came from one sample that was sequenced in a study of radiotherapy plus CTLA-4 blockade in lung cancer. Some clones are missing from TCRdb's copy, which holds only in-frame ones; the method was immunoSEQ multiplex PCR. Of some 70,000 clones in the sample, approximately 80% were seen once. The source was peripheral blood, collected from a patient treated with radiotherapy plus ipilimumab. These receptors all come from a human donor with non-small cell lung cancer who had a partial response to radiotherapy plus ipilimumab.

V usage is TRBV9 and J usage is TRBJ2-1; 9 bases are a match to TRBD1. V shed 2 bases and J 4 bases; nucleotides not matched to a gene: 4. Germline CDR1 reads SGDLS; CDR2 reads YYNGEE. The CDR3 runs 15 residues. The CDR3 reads CASSVAGQGYNEQFF. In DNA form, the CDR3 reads TGTGCCAGCAGCGTTGCGGGACAGGGATACAATGAGCAGTTCTTC.

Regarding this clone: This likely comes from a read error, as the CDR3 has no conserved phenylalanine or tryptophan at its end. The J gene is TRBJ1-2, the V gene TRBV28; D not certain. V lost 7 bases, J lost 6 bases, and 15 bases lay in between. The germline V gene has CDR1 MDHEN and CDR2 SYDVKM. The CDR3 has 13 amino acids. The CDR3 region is CASKAPAVHGYTL. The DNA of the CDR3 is TGTGCCAGCAAGGCCCCAGCGGTCCATGGCTACACCCTC.

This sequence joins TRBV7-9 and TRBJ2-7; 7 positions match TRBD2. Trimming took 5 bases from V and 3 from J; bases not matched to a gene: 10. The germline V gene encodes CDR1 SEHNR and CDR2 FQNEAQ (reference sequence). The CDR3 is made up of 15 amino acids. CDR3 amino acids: CASSPPSGLVYEQYF. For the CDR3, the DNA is TGTGCCAGCAGCCCACCTAGCGGTCTTGTCTACGAGCAGTACTTC.

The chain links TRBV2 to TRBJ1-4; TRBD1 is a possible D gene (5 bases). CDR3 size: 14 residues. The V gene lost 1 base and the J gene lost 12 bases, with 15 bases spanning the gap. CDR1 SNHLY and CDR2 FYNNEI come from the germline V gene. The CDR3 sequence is CASSEEAGRGELFF. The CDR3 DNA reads TGTGCCAGCAGTGAAGAGGCCGGGCGGGGGGAACTGTTTTTT.